Given below is one T cell receptor (beta chain) in context. The antigen remains unidentified. These data originate in a study of shared clonotypes between healthy human individuals. Study-wide results and caveats: Some naive CD4 clonotypes, 5% to 5.5%, turned up in common across several donors.

The CDR3 runs 17 residues. Looked up from germline, CDR1 is MNHEY and CDR2 is SMNVEV (reference sequence). The naive CD8 population came from CD45RO-negative cells selected for CCR7, without terminally differentiated effector memory CD45RA+ cells. Each PCR replicate from the sorted subsets contained about 200 ng DNA, which is 30,000 or so T cell genomes. Profiled with immunoSEQ multiplex PCR; TCRdb holds only in-frame clones, not every one. The table has 650,000 to 800,000 clones, about 91% seen once; the top ten hold 24%. J is TRBJ2-5 and V is TRBV27; 15 bases are shared with TRBD2. The end of the DNA fits TRBJ2-7 better, so the J call may be wrong. This receptor was taken from a man aged 25 to 45 in good health. The specimen was naive CD8+ T cells sorted from blood. In DNA form, the CDR3 reads TGTGCCAGCAGCGGACTAGCGGGAGGGCCGAGCTCCTACGAGCAGTACTTC. This gives the protein CASSGLAGGPSSYEQYF.